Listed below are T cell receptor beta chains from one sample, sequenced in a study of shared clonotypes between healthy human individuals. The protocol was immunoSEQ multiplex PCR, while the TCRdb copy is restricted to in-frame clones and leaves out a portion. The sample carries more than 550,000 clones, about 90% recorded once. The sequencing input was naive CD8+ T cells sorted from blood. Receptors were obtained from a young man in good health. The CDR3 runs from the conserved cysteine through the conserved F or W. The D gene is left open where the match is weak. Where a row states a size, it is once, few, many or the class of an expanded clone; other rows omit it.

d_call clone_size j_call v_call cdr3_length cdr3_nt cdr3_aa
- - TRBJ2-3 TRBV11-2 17 TGTGCCAGCAGAAAACCGAACGGGGCGGGCAGGGCAGATACGCAGTATTTT CASRKPNGAGRADTQYF
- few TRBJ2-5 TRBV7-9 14 TGTGCCAGCAGCTTGCTGTCGCCCCAAGAGACCCAGTACTTC CASSLLSPQETQYF
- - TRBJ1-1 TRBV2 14 TGTGCCAGCAGTGATGAGGGTTGGAACACTGAAGCTTTCTTT CASSDEGWNTEAFF
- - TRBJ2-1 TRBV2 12 TGTGCCAGTTTATCTTTATACAATGAGCAGTTCTTC CASLSLYNEQFF
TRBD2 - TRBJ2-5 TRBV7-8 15 TGTGCCAGCAGCCCCGGGACTAGCGAAAGAGAGACCCAGTACTTC CASSPGTSERETQYF
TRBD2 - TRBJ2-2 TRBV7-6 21 TGTGCCAGCAGCTTAGGGTACCGGGGCGCTAGCGGGAGCGAGGCCACCGGGGAGCTGTTTTTT CASSLGYRGASGSEATGELFF
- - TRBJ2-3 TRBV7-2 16 TGTGCCAGCAGTTTTACCCCACGGGGGGCCACAGATACGCAGTATTTT CASSFTPRGATDTQYF
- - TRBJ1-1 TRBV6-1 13 TGTGCCAGCAGTGAAATTACTAACACTGAAGCTTTCTTT CASSEITNTEAFF
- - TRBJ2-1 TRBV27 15 TGTGCCAGCAGTTTATCGGGCAGCTCATACAATGAGCAGTTCTTC CASSLSGSSYNEQFF
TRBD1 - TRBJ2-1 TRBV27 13 TGTGCCAGCAGTTTGACAGGGTACAATGAGCAGTTCTTC CASSLTGYNEQFF
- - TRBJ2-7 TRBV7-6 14 TGTGCCAGCAGCTTAGACAGGTCCCCCTACGAGCAGTACTTC CASSLDRSPYEQYF
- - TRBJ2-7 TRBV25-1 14 TGTGCCAGCAGTGACCCCAGGACCACCTACGAGCAGTACTTC CASSDPRTTYEQYF
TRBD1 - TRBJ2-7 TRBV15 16 TGTGCCACCAGCAGAGGTACCGGGACAGGGGATCGGGAGCAGTACTTC CATSRGTGTGDREQYF
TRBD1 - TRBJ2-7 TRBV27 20 TGTGCCAGCAGTTTGTCGAAAACCGGGACAGCTAAGGGGCCCTTCTACGAGCAGTACTTC CASSLSKTGTAKGPFYEQYF
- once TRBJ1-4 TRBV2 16 TGTGCCAGCAGCCCCGGCCCCGGGACTCCAAATGAAAAACTGTTTTTT CASSPGPGTPNEKLFF
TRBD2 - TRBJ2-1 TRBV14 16 TGTGCCAGCAGCCTTCTCGTAGCGGGAGGCTTCAATGAGCAGTTCTTC CASSLLVAGGFNEQFF
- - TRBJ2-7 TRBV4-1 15 TGCGCCAGCAGCCTCCTCGCGGACAGCTACTACGAGCAGTACTTC CASSLLADSYYEQYF
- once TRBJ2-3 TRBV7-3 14 TGTGCCAGCAGCTTATTCCATTTACCCGATACGCAGTATTTT CASSLFHLPDTQYF
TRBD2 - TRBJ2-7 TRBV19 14 TGTGCCAGTAGTCCGGGACTAGCGGGTTACGAGCAGTACTTC CASSPGLAGYEQYF
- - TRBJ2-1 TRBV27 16 TGTGCCAGCAGTTTTCGTGGGGCAGGGCGATACAATGAGCAGTTCTTC CASSFRGAGRYNEQFF
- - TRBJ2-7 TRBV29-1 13 TGCAGCGTTAGAACAGGCCTCTCCTACGAGCAGTACTTC CSVRTGLSYEQYF
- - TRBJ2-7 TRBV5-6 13 TGTGCCAGCAGCTTGGCAGCCACCTACGAGCAGTACTTC CASSLAATYEQYF
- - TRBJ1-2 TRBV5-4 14 TGTGCCAGCAGCTTGGGAGGGAGTCTAGATGGCTACACCTTC CASSLGGSLDGYTF
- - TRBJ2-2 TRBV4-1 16 TGCGCCAGCAGCGCAGAGGGTTTTTGGAACACCGGGGAGCTGTTTTTT CASSAEGFWNTGELFF
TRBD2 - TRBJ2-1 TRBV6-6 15 TGTGCCAGCAGCAGAGAGGGGCCTAGCGGTATTGAGCAGTTCTTC CASSREGPSGIEQFF
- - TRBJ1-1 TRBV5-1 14 TGCGCCAGCAGCTTGGGTGAGGGAAACACTGAAGCTTTCTTT CASSLGEGNTEAFF
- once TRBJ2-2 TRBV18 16 TGTGCCAGCTCACCGGATGAAGGTCCCTACACCGGGGAGCTGTTTTTT CASSPDEGPYTGELFF
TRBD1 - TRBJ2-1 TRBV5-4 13 TGTGCCAGCAGCTATTATAAGACAGGGCCGCAGTTCTTC CASSYYKTGPQFF
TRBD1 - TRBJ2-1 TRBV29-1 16 TGCAGCGTAGAATCAGACCGGGACAGGGGATACAATGAGCAGTTCTTC CSVESDRDRGYNEQFF
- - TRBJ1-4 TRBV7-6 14 TGTGCCAGCAGCGAGGACCTGACTAATGAAAAACTGTTTTTT CASSEDLTNEKLFF
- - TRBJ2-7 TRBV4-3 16 TGCGCCAGCAGCCACGGTGAGGGCGGCAGAGACTACGAGCAGTACTTC CASSHGEGGRDYEQYF
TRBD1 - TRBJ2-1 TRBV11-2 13 TGTGCCAGCAGCCCTCAACAGGGGAATGAGCAGTTCTTC CASSPQQGNEQFF
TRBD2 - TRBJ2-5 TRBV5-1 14 TGCGCCAGCAGCTTGCGGGAGGGCCGGGAGACCCAGTACTTC CASSLREGRETQYF
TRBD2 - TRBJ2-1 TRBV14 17 TGTGCCAGCAGCTTCGAAGACTTAGCGGGAGGTGGGAATGAGCAGTTCTTC CASSFEDLAGGGNEQFF
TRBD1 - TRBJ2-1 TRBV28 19 TGTGCCAGCAGTAGAGGGACAGGGGCGGGAGCGAGCTCCTACAATGAGCAGTTCTTC CASSRGTGAGASSYNEQFF
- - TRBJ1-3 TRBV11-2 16 TGTGCCAGCAGCGACCGGACAGTCGGCTCTGGAAACACCATATATTTT CASSDRTVGSGNTIYF
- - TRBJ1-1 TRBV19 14 TGTGCCACCGCCTTTGAGGGATGGGACACTGAAGCTTTCTTT CATAFEGWDTEAFF
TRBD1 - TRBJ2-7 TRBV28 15 TGTGCCAGCAGAGCCTCCGGGACAGGGTCTTTCGAGCAGTACTTC CASRASGTGSFEQYF
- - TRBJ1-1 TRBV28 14 TGTGCCAGCAGTTTTAAGTTATCGAACACTGAAGCTTTCTTT CASSFKLSNTEAFF
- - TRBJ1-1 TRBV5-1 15 TGCGCCAGCAGCCCGCGCATCGACACGAACACTGAAGCTTTCTTT CASSPRIDTNTEAFF
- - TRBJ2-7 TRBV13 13 TGTGCCAGCAGCGAAGAGACAGTCTACGAGCAGTACTTC CASSEETVYEQYF
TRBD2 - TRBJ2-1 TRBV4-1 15 TGCGCCAGCACCCCGGGACTAGGAAGTTACAATGAGCAGTTCTTC CASTPGLGSYNEQFF
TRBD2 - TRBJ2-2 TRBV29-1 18 TGCAGCGTAGGAGGAATGCTAGCGGGAGGTCAGGACACCGGGGAGCTGTTTTTT CSVGGMLAGGQDTGELFF
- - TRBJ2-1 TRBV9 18 TGTGCCAGCACCGGGACCACGGCTAGCCTTACCTCCTACAATGAGCAGTTCTTC CASTGTTASLTSYNEQFF
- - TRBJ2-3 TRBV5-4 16 TGTGCCAGCAGCTGGGGGCCCGTAGTCTCAGGAGATACGCAGTATTTT CASSWGPVVSGDTQYF
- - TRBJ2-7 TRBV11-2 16 TGTGCCAGCAGCCCAGTAGGGACCTACGCTTCCTACGAGCAGTACTTC CASSPVGTYASYEQYF
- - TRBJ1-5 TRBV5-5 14 TGTGCCAGCAGCTTGGGGGGGAGCAATCAGCCCCAGCATTTT CASSLGGSNQPQHF
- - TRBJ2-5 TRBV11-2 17 TGTGCCAGCAGCTTAGCAGTGGGGATGGGGTCCTTCGAGACCCAGTACTTC CASSLAVGMGSFETQYF
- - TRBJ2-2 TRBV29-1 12 TGCAGCGTGAGGGAGTTCCCCGGGGAGCTGTTTTTT CSVREFPGELFF
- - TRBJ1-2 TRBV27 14 TGTGCCAGCAGTTATAACAGGGCATTGTATGGCTACACCTTC CASSYNRALYGYTF
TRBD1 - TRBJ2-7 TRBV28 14 TGTGCCAGCCACGGCGACAGGGGAACCTACGAGCAGTACTTC CASHGDRGTYEQYF
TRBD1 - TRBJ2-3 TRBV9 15 TGTGCCAGCAGCTCCCGACAGGGGGCGTGGGATACGCAGTATTTT CASSSRQGAWDTQYF